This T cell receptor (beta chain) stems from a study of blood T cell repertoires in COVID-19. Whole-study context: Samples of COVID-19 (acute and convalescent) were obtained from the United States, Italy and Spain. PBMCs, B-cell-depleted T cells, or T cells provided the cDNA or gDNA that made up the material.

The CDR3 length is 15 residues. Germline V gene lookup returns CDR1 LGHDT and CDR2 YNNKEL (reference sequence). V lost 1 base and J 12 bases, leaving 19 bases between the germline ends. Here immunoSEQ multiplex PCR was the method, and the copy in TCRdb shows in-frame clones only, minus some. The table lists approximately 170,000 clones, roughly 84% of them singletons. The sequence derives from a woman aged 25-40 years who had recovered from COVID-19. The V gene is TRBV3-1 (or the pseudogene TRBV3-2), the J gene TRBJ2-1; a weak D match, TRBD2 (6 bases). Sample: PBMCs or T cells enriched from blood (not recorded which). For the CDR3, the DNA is TGTGCCAGCAGCCAAGTAGGCCCCAGTTCCGGGGGGCAGTTCTTC. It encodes CASSQVGPSSGGQFF.